This TCR beta chain derives from a study of T cells after yellow fever vaccination. Notes on the study in general: Only a small proportion of the clonotypes turned up in both the CD4 and the CD8 compartments, likely arising from convergent recombination. A large majority of primary-vaccination clones showed up again after the booster (96% CD4, about 90% CD8). Compared with primary, the secondary response was weaker and peaked at day 5, not 15.

TCRdb passed the 5' RACE reads through MiXCR, listing each CDR3 protein once. The sample has about 340,000 distinct CDR3 sequences, around 13% seen once. V trimming: 7 bases; J trimming: 2 bases; junction bases outside the gene matches: 3. Germline CDR1 is SGHTA and CDR2 is FQGNSA. The CDR3 has 14 amino acids. This clonotype was counted only a few times. What it binds is unknown. The clonotype originates from a man aged 18 to 35 who received the YFV17D yellow fever vaccine. Sequencing used CD4+ T cells sorted from PBMCs, obtained 15 days after the yellow fever booster vaccination. V and J are TRBV7-2 and TRBJ2-1; 9 nucleotides line up with TRBD1. The CDR3 DNA is TGTGCCAGCACTCGGACAGGGGCCTACAATGAGCAGTTCTTC. This sequence encodes CASTRTGAYNEQFF. The complete variable domain, with remaining parts taken from reference TRBV7-2 and TRBJ2-1, reads GAGVSQSPSNKVTEKGKDVELRCDPISGHTALYWYRQSLGQGLEFLIYFQGNSAPDKSGLPSDRFSAERTGGSVSTLTIQRTQQEDSAVYLCASTRTGAYNEQFFGPGTRLTVL.